The 24 T cell receptor beta chains in this list originate from one sample, sequenced in a study of read filtering for tumor transcriptome and immune sequencing. Molecular barcoded adaptors covering alpha/delta and beta/gamma chains were used on roughly 400 ng RNA. TCRdb redid the calling of the reads with MiXCR, one entry per CDR3 protein. The data show 100,000 to 150,000 distinct CDR3 sequences, with 13% seen just once and 7.5% to 9.5% held by the top ten. Sequencing was carried out using a population of CD138-negative cells sorted from bone marrow. Receptors originate from a donor aged 40 or over with multiple myeloma.

This clonotype was counted many times. The J gene is TRBJ2-7, the V gene TRBV29-1, with 7 bases identical to TRBD2. CDR1 and CDR2 from the germline V gene are SQVTM and ANQGSEA. The CDR3 has 12 amino acids. The V segment lost 3 bases and the J segment 6 bases; nucleotides outside the gene matches: 5. The CDR3 DNA sequence: TGCAGCGTTGAGCGTAGGGAGGGCGAGCAGTACTTC. This encodes CSVERREGEQYF.

This clonotype was counted ten times or more. J is TRBJ2-7 and V is TRBV12-3 or TRBV12-4; 10 bases align to TRBD2. With 6 bases clipped from V and 3 bases from J, the junction kept 8 bases outside the gene matches. The CDR3 runs to 15 residues. The CDR3 DNA reads as TGTGCCAGCAGGTGGACTAGCGGAGTTAGCTACGAGCAGTACTTC. Translated, it gives CASRWTSGVSYEQYF.

This chain links TRBV15 with TRBJ2-3; 7 bases map to TRBD2. CDR3 length: 16 residues. Germline V gene lookup returns CDR1 LNHNV and CDR2 YYDKDF (reference sequence). The ends lost 5 bases at V and 2 bases at J; junction bases unmatched: 10. CDR3 in amino acids: CATSPGGSGNTDTQYF. As DNA, the CDR3 is TGTGCCACCAGCCCGGGGGGTAGCGGTAACACAGATACGCAGTATTTT.

This clonotype has at least ten counts. This chain joins TRBV5-6 and TRBJ2-3; D is perhaps TRBD2 (5 bases). Per germline, CDR1 SGHDT and CDR2 YYEEEE. CDR3 size: 13 residues. Trimming left V 3 bases short and J 6 bases short, with 11 bases between. The CDR3 is CASSSRRPDTQYF. CDR3 coding DNA: TGTGCCAGCAGCTCCCGGAGGCCGGATACGCAGTATTTT.

This clonotype occurred many times. The rearrangement joins TRBV28 to TRBJ1-4; D may be TRBD1 (6 bases). Per the germline V gene, CDR1 is MDHEN and CDR2 is SYDVKM. The CDR3 has 16 residues. Trimming shortened V by 1 base and J by 4 bases, and 13 bases separated the two germline ends. The CDR3 bases are TGTGCCAGCAGTTTATTACAGGGTCTCGGTAATGAAAAACTGTTTTTT. Protein sequence: CASSLLQGLGNEKLFF.

This clonotype has at least ten counts. The chain employs TRBV7-3 and TRBJ2-1; tentatively, D is TRBD2 (5 bases). This CDR3 spans 13 amino acids. CDR1 and CDR2 from the germline V gene are SGHTA and FQGTGA. V was clipped by 2 bases and J by 6 bases, with 8 bases between them. The CDR3 sequence is CASSLQEGNEQFF. Here the CDR3 DNA reads TGTGCCAGCAGCTTACAAGAGGGCAATGAGCAGTTCTTC. The variable domain in full, with the rest retrieved from reference TRBV7-3 and TRBJ2-1, is GAGVSQTPSNKVTEKGKYVELRCDPISGHTALYWYRQSLGQGPEFLIYFQGTGAADDSGLPNDRFFAVRPEGSVSTLKIQRTERGDSAVYLCASSLQEGNEQFFGPGTRLTVL.

This rearrangement joins TRBV10-1 to TRBJ2-1, with D possibly called TRBD1 or TRBD2 (5 bases each). Trimming took 11 bases from V and 6 from J, leaving 23 bases between them. Germline assignment: CDR1 WNHNN and CDR2 SYGVQD (reference sequence). The CDR3 runs 15 residues. The CDR3 bases are TGCGCCGGGAGATGGGACCTGGGGTGCGGCAATGAGCAGTTCTTC. Translated: CAGRWDLGCGNEQFF.

This clonotype occurred many times. The chain uses TRBV6-5 and TRBJ1-1, with a weak D call TRBD1 (5 bases). V was cut by 0 bases and J by 4 bases, with 6 bases left in between. Germline V lookup: CDR1 MNHEY, CDR2 SVGAGI. This CDR3 has 13 amino acids. CDR3 DNA sequence: TGTGCCAGCAGTTACTCGACAGTCACTGAAGCTTTCTTT. It encodes CASSYSTVTEAFF.

This clonotype occurred many times. V usage is TRBV5-6 and J usage is TRBJ2-1, with D perhaps assigned TRBD1 or TRBD2 (7 bases each). V was shortened by 2 bases and J by 9 bases, with 18 bases between the two germline ends. Germline CDR1 and CDR2: SGHDT and YYEEEE. The CDR3 is 15 residues long. CDR3 sequence: CASSLGLDRAAEQFF. CDR3 bases: TGTGCCAGCAGCTTAGGACTAGACAGGGCGGCTGAGCAGTTCTTC. Full variable domain (remainder filled in from reference TRBV5-6 and TRBJ2-1): DAGVTQSPTHLIKTRGQQVTLRCSPKSGHDTVSWYQQALGQGPQFIFQYYEEEERQRGNFPDRFSGHQFPNYSSELNVNALLLGDSALYLCASSLGLDRAAEQFFGPGTRLTVL.

Many counts were recorded for this clonotype. The rearrangement links TRBV29-1 to TRBJ2-3, with D tentatively TRBD2 (5 bases). V gave up 3 bases and J gave up 0 bases, with 10 bases separating them. The CDR3 has 14 residues. Germline CDR1 and CDR2: SQVTM and ANQGSEA. CDR3 loop: CSVDGAASTDTQYF. CDR3 DNA sequence: TGCAGCGTTGACGGAGCGGCTAGCACAGATACGCAGTATTTT.

J is TRBJ2-3 and V is TRBV23-1; TRBD1 is a possible D gene (6 bases). TRBV23-1 is sorted into the ORF group, with uncertain function. This CDR3 region has 17 residues. Trimming took 0 bases from V and 2 from J, leaving 15 bases between them. The CDR3 DNA sequence: TGCGCCAGCAGTCAATCCAAACCAGGGACACTCACAGATACGCAGTATTTT. Encoded protein: CASSQSKPGTLTDTQYF.

To note about this clonotype: Given a much more abundant clone one base away, this may be a read error. Here the CDR3 omits its conserved ending phenylalanine or tryptophan, so a read error is the likely source. The rearrangement joins TRBV5-6 to TRBJ2-1; 10 nucleotides align to TRBD2. The length of the CDR3 is 16 residues. V was pared by 4 bases and J by 10 bases, with 14 bases of the junction left unmatched. Germline lookup yields CDR1 SGHDT and CDR2 YYEEEE. This chain's CDR3 is CASSLPGEREGPEQFL. The CDR3 DNA reads TGTGCCAGCAGCCTCCCCGGGGAGCGGGAGGGGCCGGAGCAGTTCCTC.

This clonotype has a count of ten or more. This chain connects TRBV20-1 to TRBJ1-2; D is ambiguous. The germline CDR1 and CDR2 sequences are DFQATT and SNEGSKA (reference sequence). The CDR3 has 16 amino acids. Trimming pared 1 base from V and 4 bases from J, leaving 19 bases between. CDR3 amino acids: CSARVFRVEEGYGYTF. The CDR3 coding sequence is TGCAGTGCTAGAGTTTTCCGGGTCGAAGAGGGCTATGGCTACACCTTC.

There are many counts of this clonotype. The chain combines TRBV12-3 or TRBV12-4 with TRBJ1-1, with D possibly matching TRBD1 (5 bases). Trimming cost V 0 bases and J 1 base, with 9 bases left between them. This CDR3 is built from 15 residues. This chain's CDR3 is CASSLAGRGNTEAFF. DNA of the CDR3: TGTGCCAGCAGTTTAGCGGGTAGGGGGAACACTGAAGCTTTCTTT.

This clonotype was counted a few times. The rearrangement links TRBV5-1 to TRBJ2-3; 11 bases line up with TRBD1. This CDR3 region has 15 residues. Germline-derived CDR1 and CDR2 are SGHRS and YFSETQ. Trimming at V came to 2 bases and at J to 4 bases, leaving 3 bases not matched to a gene. CDR3 DNA sequence: TGCGCCAGCAGCTTAGGACAGGGGGCTGCAGATACGCAGTATTTT. Its protein product is CASSLGQGAADTQYF. Combining the CDR3 with reference TRBV5-1 and TRBJ2-3 gives the whole variable domain KAGVTQTPRYLIKTRGQQVTLSCSPISGHRSVSWYQQTPGQGLQFLFEYFSETQRNKGNFPGRFSGRQFSNSRSEMNVSTLELGDSALYLCASSLGQGAADTQYFGPGTRLTVL.

This clonotype was recorded a few times. The V gene is TRBV11-2, the J gene TRBJ2-5; TRBD1 matches at 10 bases. Germline CDR1 SGHAT, CDR2 FQNNGV. The CDR3 totals 13 residues. V gave up 9 bases and J gave up 2 bases; unmatched junction bases: 3. The CDR3 DNA follows: TGTGCCAGTGAGGACAGGGGGCAAGAGACCCAGTACTTC. It codes for CASEDRGQETQYF.

This clonotype was detected many times. The chain carries TRBV20-1 and TRBJ2-7, with 12 bases identical to TRBD2. The CDR3 consists of 13 residues. J lost 2 bases, V lost 5 bases, and 1 base had no gene match. Germline values: CDR1 DFQATT, CDR2 SNEGSKA (reference sequence). The CDR3 sequence is CSARTSGTYEQYF. The CDR3 DNA reads TGCAGTGCTCGGACTAGCGGGACCTACGAGCAGTACTTC.

This clonotype has at least ten counts. The chain has TRBV13 and TRBJ2-5; 9 nucleotides agree with TRBD1. Germline V lookup: CDR1 PRHDT, CDR2 FYEKMQ (reference sequence). The CDR3 has 19 residues. V trimming: 5 bases; J trimming: 0 bases; junction bases outside the gene matches: 16. CDR3 region: CASSPSGTGPMGYQETQYF. The CDR3, as DNA: TGTGCCAGCAGCCCCTCCGGGACAGGGCCTATGGGGTACCAAGAGACCCAGTACTTC.

This clonotype was counted a few times. Since a much larger clone is just one base distant, this may be a read error. V and J are TRBV3-1 and TRBJ1-6; TRBD1 is a possible D gene (6 bases). The V gene's germline CDR1 is LGHDT and CDR2 YNNKEL (reference sequence). CDR3 length: 15 residues. This CDR3 is CASSPYGKGDSHLHF. CDR3 in DNA: TGTGCCAGCAGCCCTTACGGGAAGGGGGATTCACACCTCCACTTT.

In this sample, this clonotype turned up many times. J is TRBJ1-1 and V is TRBV20-1; no clear D gene. The germline V and J ends were trimmed by 6 bases and 8 bases, with 19 bases remaining between them. The germline V gene has CDR1 DFQATT and CDR2 SNEGSKA (reference sequence). The CDR3 loop spans 13 amino acids. Here the CDR3 DNA reads TGCAGTGCCCCAAACCCCATGAAGGCCGAAGCTTTCTTT. It specifies CSAPNPMKAEAFF.

This chain joins TRBV2 and TRBJ2-7; a possible D gene is TRBD1 (5 bases). Trimming took 8 bases from V and 8 from J, leaving 13 bases between them. From germline, CDR1 is SNHLY and CDR2 FYNNEI. The CDR3 sequence is 11 residues long. Here the CDR3 DNA reads TGTGCCAGCGGTCGACAGTACAAGCAGTACTTC. Translating it yields CASGRQYKQYF. Drawing the rest from reference TRBV2 and TRBJ2-7, the complete variable domain is EPEVTQTPSHQVTQMGQEVILRCVPISNHLYFYWYRQILGQKVEFLVSFYNNEISEKSEIFDDQFSVERPDGSNFTLKIRSTKLEDSAMYFCASGRQYKQYFGPGTRLTVT.

There are many counts of this clonotype. The CDR3 spells CASSLEGLAGVNEQFF. CDR3 DNA sequence: TGTGCCAGCAGTCTCGAGGGACTAGCGGGAGTGAATGAGCAGTTCTTC. The chain employs TRBV6-2 or TRBV6-3 and TRBJ2-1, with 14 bases aligning to TRBD2. CDR1 and CDR2 from the germline V gene are MNHEY and SVGEGT. The CDR3 covers 16 residues. J gave up 7 bases and V 5 bases, and 7 bases lay outside the gene matches.

This clonotype was picked up many times. The chain uses TRBV12-3 or TRBV12-4 and TRBJ1-1; D gene ambiguous. CDR3 length: 11 amino acids. V was cut by 4 bases and J by 6 bases, with 6 bases left in between. CDR3 loop: CASSSRAEAFF. The CDR3 bases are TGTGCCAGCAGTTCCCGGGCTGAAGCTTTCTTT.

This clonotype was seen at least ten times. V gene TRBV7-9 combines with J gene TRBJ2-5, with D possibly matching TRBD1 (5 bases). V was shortened by 2 bases and J by 0 bases, with 7 bases between the two germline ends. CDR1 is SEHNR, CDR2 FQNEAQ, per germline (reference sequence). This CDR3 spans 14 amino acids. CDR3 protein: CASSLSQDQETQYF. CDR3 sequence (DNA): TGTGCCAGCAGCTTATCACAGGACCAAGAGACCCAGTACTTC.